The entry below gives a single TCR beta chain sequence along with its context. The data belong to a study of blood T cell repertoires in COVID-19. Overall study: Both acute and convalescent COVID-19 samples were obtained from the United States, Italy and Spain. From T cells, B-cell-depleted T cells, or PBMCs came the material, which was cDNA or gDNA.

TCRdb's table, derived via immunoSEQ multiplex PCR, lists solely in-frame clones and lacks some. This sample yields some 400,000 clones, of which nearly 90% are seen a single time; around 7% belongs to the top ten. Germline V lookup: CDR1 MDHEN, CDR2 SYDVKM. V was pared by 7 bases and J by 7 bases, with 10 bases between. This CDR3 has 12 amino acids. The chain uses TRBV28 and TRBJ2-2; a weak D match, TRBD2 (5 bases). This receptor was identified in a man between 18 and 35 years old with active or convalescent COVID-19. Sequenced sample: peripheral blood. CDR3 loop: CASTELGGELFF. CDR3 nucleotides: TGTGCCAGCACCGAACTAGGCGGGGAGCTGTTTTTT.